This TCR beta chain came from a study of shared clonotypes between healthy human individuals. Study-wide points: The four-donor shared clonotypes exceeded non-shared clonotypes in generation probability, with non-shared ones scoring lower.

This clone was picked up one time. Its cognate antigen is unknown. The V gene's germline CDR1 is MNHNY and CDR2 SVGAGI (reference sequence). Deletions cut 6 bases from V and 2 bases from J, with 20 bases between. There are 16 residues in the CDR3. This table comes from immunoSEQ multiplex PCR, and its TCRdb copy is limited to in-frame clones, with some not included. The repertoire holds millions of clones, with 90% to 95% as singletons. CD45RA-negative memory and CD45RA+ naive subsets were split from the CD4+ cells. V usage is TRBV6-6 and J usage is TRBJ2-7; D remains unclear. Sequencing was carried out using naive CD4+ T cells sorted from blood. Noted subset: CD45RA+ positively selected. This TCR derives from a man aged 18 to 30 in good health. DNA for the CDR3: TGTGCCAGCAGCACAGAAGATGGGCGCAAAGCCTACGAGCAGTACTTC. It encodes CASSTEDGRKAYEQYF.